The entry below gives a single TCR beta chain sequence along with its context. Its antigen is unidentified. The time point here: blood 4 weeks post-SBRT, at nephrectomy. Treatment given: 15 Gy SBRT to primary tumor, nephrectomy 4 weeks later. The sample originates from a study of radiation and T cells in renal cell carcinoma. Only in-frame clones appear in the TCRdb table, and some are missing; sequencing was by immunoSEQ multiplex PCR. The sample lists about 77,000 clones, roughly 85% seen once, with about 2.4% in the top ten. General study findings and limits: Baseline intratumoral clonotype presence is unknown without pretreatment biopsies.

This TCR was sampled from a woman aged 60 to 75 with renal cell carcinoma. The sample consisted of blood, taken from a patient whose treatment included radiotherapy and nephrectomy.

The CDR3 loop reads CASRTGNTGELFF. The CDR3 DNA follows: TGTGCCAGCAGGACAGGGAACACCGGGGAGCTGTTTTTT. The chain employs TRBV28 and TRBJ2-2; weak D call: TRBD1 (6 bases). Germline V gene sequence: CDR1 MDHEN, CDR2 SYDVKM. Trimming left V 6 bases short and J 1 base short, with 6 bases between. The CDR3 length is 13 residues.